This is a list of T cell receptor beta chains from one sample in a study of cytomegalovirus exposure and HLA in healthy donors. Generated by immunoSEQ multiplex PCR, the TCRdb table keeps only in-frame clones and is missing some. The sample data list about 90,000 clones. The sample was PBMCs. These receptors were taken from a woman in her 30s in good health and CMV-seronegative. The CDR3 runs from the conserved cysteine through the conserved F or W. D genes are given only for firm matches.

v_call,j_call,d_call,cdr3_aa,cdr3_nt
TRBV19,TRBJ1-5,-,CASSTWGGRVTRQPQHF,TGTGCCAGTAGTACCTGGGGAGGAAGGGTGACCCGTCAGCCCCAGCATTTT
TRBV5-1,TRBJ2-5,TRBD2,CASRMKGGGAGETQYF,TGCGCCAGCAGAATGAAGGGCGGGGGGGCCGGAGAGACCCAGTACTTC
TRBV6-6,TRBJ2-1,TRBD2,CASSSGLAGVYNEQFF,TGTGCCAGCAGTTCGGGACTAGCGGGGGTTTACAATGAGCAGTTCTTC
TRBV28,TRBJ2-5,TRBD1,CASSFHQGQGIAQETQYF,TGTGCCAGCAGTTTCCACCAGGGACAGGGGATCGCTCAAGAGACCCAGTACTTC
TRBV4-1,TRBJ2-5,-,CASSQEGLRSTQYF,TGCGCCAGCAGCCAAGAGGGACTCCGATCTACCCAGTACTTC
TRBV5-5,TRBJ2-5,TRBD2,CASSPGLAGGGETQYF,TGTGCCAGCAGCCCGGGACTAGCGGGGGGTGGGGAGACCCAGTACTTC
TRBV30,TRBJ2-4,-,CAWRLPLGNIQYF,TGTGCCTGGAGGCTACCCCTAGGAAACATTCAGTACTTC
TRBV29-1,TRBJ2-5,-,CSVEDGGQTQYF,TGCAGCGTTGAAGATGGAGGGCAGACCCAGTACTTC
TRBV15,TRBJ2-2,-,CATSRESLANTGELFF,TGTGCCACCAGCAGAGAAAGTCTAGCGAACACCGGGGAGCTGTTTTTT
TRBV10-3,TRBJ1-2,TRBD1,CAISAGGAGYGYTF,TGTGCCATCAGCGCAGGGGGAGCTGGCTATGGCTACACCTTC
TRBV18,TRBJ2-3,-,CASSPVVGGTSGTQYF,TGTGCCAGCTCACCAGTCGTTGGGGGGACCTCGGGTACGCAGTATTTT
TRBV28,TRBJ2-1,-,CASSLTGLGYNEQFF,TGTGCCAGCAGTTTAACGGGACTGGGCTACAATGAGCAGTTCTTC
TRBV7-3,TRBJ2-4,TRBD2,CASSLTSGAPIQYF,TGTGCCAGCAGCTTGACTAGCGGAGCCCCCATTCAGTACTTC
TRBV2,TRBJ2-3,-,CASSVERYTDTQYF,TGTGCCAGCAGTGTGGAGCGGTACACAGATACGCAGTATTTT
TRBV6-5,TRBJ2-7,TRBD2,CATTSGNYEQYF,TGTGCCACCACTAGCGGAAACTACGAGCAGTACTTC
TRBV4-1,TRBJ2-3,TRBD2,CASSPWPGGLAGGRGTDTQYF,TGCGCCAGCAGCCCTTGGCCCGGCGGACTAGCGGGAGGGAGGGGCACAGATACGCAGTATTTT
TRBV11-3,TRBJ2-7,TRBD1,CASSATGGYEQYF,TGTGCCAGCAGCGCGACAGGGGGGTACGAGCAGTACTTC
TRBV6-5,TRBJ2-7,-,CATGEFSYEQYF,TGTGCCACCGGAGAGTTTTCCTACGAGCAGTACTTC
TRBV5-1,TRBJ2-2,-,CASSLGTSSGELFF,TGCGCCAGCAGCCTGGGGACTTCCTCCGGGGAGCTGTTTTTT
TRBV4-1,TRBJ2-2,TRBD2,CASSRVVAGGPIIGELFF,TGCGCCAGCAGCCGGGTCGTAGCGGGAGGGCCTATTATCGGGGAGCTGTTTTTT